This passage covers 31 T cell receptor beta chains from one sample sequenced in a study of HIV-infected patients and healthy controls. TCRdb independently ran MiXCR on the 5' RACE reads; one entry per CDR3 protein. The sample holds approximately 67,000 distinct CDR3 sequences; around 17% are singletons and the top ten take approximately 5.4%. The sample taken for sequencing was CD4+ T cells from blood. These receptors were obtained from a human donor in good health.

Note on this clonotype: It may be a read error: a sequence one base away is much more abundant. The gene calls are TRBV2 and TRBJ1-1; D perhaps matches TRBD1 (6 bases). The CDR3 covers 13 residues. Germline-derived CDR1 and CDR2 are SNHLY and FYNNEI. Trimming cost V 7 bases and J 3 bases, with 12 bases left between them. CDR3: CASTYRVDTEAFF. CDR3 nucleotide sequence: TGTGCCAGCACCTACAGGGTAGACACTGAAGCTTTCTTT.

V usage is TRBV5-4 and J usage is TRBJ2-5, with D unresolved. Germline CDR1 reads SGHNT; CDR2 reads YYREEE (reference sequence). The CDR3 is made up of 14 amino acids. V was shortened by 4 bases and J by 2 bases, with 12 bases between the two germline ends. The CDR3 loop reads CASSRTGRQETQYF. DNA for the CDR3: TGTGCCAGCAGCCGTACGGGCCGACAAGAGACCCAGTACTTC.

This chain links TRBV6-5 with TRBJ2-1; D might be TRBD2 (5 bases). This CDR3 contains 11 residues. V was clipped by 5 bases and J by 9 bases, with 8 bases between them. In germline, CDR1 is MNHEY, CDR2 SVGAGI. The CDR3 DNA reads TGTGCCAGCAGTACCCGGGGTGAGCAGTTCTTC. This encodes CASSTRGEQFF.

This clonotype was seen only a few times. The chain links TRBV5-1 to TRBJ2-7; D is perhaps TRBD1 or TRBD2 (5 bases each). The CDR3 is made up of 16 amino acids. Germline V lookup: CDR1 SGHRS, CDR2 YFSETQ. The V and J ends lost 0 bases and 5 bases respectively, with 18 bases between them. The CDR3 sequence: CASSLATGLGQDEQYF. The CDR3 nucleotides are TGCGCCAGCAGCTTGGCGACGGGGCTAGGTCAAGACGAGCAGTACTTC.

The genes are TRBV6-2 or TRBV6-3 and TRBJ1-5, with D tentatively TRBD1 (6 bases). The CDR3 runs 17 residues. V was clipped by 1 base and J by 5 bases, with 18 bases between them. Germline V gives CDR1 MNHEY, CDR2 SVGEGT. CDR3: CASSYFRPGVGDQPQHF. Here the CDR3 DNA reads TGTGCCAGCAGTTACTTTCGCCCAGGGGTCGGGGATCAGCCCCAGCATTTT.

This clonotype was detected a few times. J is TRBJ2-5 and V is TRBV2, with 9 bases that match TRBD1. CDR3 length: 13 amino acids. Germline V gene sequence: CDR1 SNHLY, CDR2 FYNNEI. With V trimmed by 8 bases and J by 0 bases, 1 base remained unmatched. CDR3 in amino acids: CASGQGNQETQYF. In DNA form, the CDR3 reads TGTGCCAGCGGACAGGGGAACCAAGAGACCCAGTACTTC.

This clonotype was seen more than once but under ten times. CDR3 DNA: TGTGCCAGCAGATCCGGGACAGGACAAGAGACCCAGTACTTC. Translation gives CASRSGTGQETQYF. This rearrangement joins TRBV12-3 or TRBV12-4 to TRBJ2-5, with 8 bases that match TRBD1. This CDR3 is 14 amino acids long. V lost 6 bases, J lost 2 bases, and 5 bases stayed unmatched.

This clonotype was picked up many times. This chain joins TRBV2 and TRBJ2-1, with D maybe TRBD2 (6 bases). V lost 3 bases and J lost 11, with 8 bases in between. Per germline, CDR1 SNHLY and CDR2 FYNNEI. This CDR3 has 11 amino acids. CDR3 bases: TGTGCCAGCAGTGACGGGAGTCAGCAGTTCTTC. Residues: CASSDGSQQFF.

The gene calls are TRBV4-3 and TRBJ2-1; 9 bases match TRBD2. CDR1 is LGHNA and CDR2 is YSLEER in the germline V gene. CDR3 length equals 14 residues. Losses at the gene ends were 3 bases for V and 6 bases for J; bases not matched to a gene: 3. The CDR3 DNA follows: TGCGCCAGCAGCCACGGGACTAGCAGCAATGAGCAGTTCTTC. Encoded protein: CASSHGTSSNEQFF.

The CDR3 nucleotides are TGTGCCAGCAGCTTAGATGGTGTACAAGAGACCCAGTACTTC. Protein sequence: CASSLDGVQETQYF. The chain is built from TRBV11-3 and TRBJ2-5; D ambiguous. V was trimmed by 0 bases and J by 2 bases, leaving 7 bases between them. Per germline, CDR1 SGHNT and CDR2 YENEEA. The CDR3 runs 14 residues.

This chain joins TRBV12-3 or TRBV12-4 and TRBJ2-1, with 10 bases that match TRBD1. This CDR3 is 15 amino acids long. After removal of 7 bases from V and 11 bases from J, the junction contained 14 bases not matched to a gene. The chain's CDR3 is CASTSRQGARSQQFF. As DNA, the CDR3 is TGTGCCAGCACCTCCAGACAGGGGGCCCGTTCGCAGCAGTTCTTC.

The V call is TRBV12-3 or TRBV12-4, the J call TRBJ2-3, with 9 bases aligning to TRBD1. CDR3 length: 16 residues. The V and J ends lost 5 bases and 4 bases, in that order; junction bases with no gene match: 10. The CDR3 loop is CASSRSGQGLADTQYF. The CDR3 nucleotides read TGTGCCAGCAGTCGATCCGGACAGGGGCTGGCAGATACGCAGTATTTT.

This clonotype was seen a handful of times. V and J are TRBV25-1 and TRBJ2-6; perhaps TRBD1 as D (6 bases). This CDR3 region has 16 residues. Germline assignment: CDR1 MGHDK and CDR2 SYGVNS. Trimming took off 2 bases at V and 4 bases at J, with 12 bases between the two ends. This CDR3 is CASSEGGWAGANVLTF. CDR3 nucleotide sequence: TGTGCCAGCAGTGAAGGGGGCTGGGCCGGGGCCAACGTCCTGACTTTC.

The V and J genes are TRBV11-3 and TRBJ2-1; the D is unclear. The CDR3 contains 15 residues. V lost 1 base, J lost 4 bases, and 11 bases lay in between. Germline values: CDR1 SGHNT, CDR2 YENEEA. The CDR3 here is CASSLGTKTYNEQFF. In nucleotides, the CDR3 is TGTGCCAGCAGCTTAGGAACTAAAACATACAATGAGCAGTTCTTC.

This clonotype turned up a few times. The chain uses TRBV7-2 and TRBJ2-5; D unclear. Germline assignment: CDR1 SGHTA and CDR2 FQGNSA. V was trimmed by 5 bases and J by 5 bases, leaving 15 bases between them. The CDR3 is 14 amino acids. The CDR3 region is CASSRHGARETQYF. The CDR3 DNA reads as TGTGCCAGCAGCCGCCACGGTGCGAGGGAGACCCAGTACTTC.

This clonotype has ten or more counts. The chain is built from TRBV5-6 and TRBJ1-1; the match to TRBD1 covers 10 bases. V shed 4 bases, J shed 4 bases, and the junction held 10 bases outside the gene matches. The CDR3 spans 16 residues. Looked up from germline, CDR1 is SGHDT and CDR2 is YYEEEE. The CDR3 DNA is TGTGCCAGCAGCGACCGGGACAGGGGAAGAGGCACTGAAGCTTTCTTT. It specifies CASSDRDRGRGTEAFF.

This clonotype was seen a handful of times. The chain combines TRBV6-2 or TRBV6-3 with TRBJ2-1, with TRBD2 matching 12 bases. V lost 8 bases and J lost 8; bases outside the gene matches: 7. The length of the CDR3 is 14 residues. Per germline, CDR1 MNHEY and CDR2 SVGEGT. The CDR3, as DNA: TGTGCCAGCTACCCTAGCGGGGGGGGATATGAGCAGTTCTTC. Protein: CASYPSGGGYEQFF.

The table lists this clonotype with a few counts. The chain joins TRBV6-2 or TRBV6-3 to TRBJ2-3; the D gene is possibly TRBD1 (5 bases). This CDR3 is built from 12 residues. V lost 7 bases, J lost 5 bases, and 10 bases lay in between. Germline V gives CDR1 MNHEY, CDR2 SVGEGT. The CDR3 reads CASNQGQDTQYF. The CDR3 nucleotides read TGTGCCAGCAACCAGGGTCAAGATACGCAGTATTTT.

The CDR3 protein is CASSQDLGGPKYQPQHF. The CDR3 nucleotides are TGCGCCAGCAGTCAGGACCTGGGCGGCCCTAAATATCAGCCCCAGCATTTT. The V call is TRBV23-1, the J call TRBJ1-5, with D uncertain. TRBV23-1 has ORF status, its function being uncertain. Trimming removed 3 bases at V and 5 bases at J, with 20 bases between. This CDR3 is built from 17 residues.

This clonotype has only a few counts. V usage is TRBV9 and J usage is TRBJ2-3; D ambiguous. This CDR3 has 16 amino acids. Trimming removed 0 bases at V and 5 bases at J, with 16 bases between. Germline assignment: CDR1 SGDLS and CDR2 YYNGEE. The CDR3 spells CASSVEGRLVKDTQYF. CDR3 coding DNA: TGTGCCAGCAGCGTAGAAGGTCGGCTAGTTAAAGATACGCAGTATTTT. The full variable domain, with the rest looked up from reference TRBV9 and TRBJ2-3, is DSGVTQTPKHLITATGQRVTLRCSPRSGDLSVYWYQQSLDQGLQFLIQYYNGEERAKGNILERFSAQQFPDLHSELNLSSLELGDSALYFCASSVEGRLVKDTQYFGPGTRLTVL.

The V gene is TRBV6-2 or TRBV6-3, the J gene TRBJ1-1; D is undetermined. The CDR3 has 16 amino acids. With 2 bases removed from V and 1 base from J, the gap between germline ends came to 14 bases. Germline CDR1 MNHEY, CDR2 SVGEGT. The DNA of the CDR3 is TGTGCCAGCAGTTACAGTCATCGGACGAAGAACACTGAAGCTTTCTTT. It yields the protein CASSYSHRTKNTEAFF.

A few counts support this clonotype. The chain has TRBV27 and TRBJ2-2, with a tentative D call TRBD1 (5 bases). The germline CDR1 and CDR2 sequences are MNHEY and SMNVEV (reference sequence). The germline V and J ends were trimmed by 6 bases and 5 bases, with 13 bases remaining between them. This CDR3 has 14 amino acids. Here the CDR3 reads CASRRLGDTGELFF. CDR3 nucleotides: TGTGCCAGCAGGAGGTTAGGGGATACCGGGGAGCTGTTTTTT.

CDR3 in amino acids: CASSLGTPSGANVLTF. Written as DNA, the CDR3 is TGTGCCAGCAGCTTGGGGACCCCATCTGGGGCCAACGTCCTGACTTTC. The chain combines TRBV5-4 with TRBJ2-6; D remains ambiguous. Between the trimmed V and J ends, which lost 0 bases and 1 base, there was a span of 8 bases. CDR1 is SGHNT and CDR2 is YYREEE in the germline V gene (reference sequence). The CDR3 length is 16 residues.

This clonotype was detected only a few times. CDR3 in DNA: TGTGCCAGCTCACTCCAGACAGGGAACACTGAAGCTTTCTTT. Its translation: CASSLQTGNTEAFF. The V call is TRBV18, the J call TRBJ1-1; tentatively, D is TRBD1 (6 bases). The V end was cut by 4 bases, the J end by 1 base, with 10 bases between. The germline gives CDR1 KGHSH, CDR2 LQKENI. There are 14 residues in the CDR3.

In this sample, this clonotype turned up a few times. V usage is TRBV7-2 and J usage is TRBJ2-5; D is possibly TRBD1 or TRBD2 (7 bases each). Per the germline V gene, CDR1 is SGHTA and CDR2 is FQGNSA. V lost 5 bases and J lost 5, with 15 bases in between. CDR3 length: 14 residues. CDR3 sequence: CASSPQGGSETQYF. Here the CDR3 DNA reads TGTGCCAGCAGCCCCCAGGGGGGGTCGGAGACCCAGTACTTC.

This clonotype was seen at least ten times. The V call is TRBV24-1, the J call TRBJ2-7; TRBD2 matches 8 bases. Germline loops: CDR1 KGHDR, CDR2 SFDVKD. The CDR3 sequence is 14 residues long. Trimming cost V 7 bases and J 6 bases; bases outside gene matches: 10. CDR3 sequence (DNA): TGTGCCACCAGCAGAAGCGGGGGTGGCCTCGAGCAGTACTTC. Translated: CATSRSGGGLEQYF.

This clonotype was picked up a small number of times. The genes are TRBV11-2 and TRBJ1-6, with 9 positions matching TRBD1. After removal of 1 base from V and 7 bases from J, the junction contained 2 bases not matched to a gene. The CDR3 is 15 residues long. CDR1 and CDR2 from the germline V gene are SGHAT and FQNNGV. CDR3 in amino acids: CASSLGDRDNSPLHF. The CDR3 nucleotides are TGTGCCAGCAGCTTAGGGGACAGGGACAATTCACCCCTCCACTTT. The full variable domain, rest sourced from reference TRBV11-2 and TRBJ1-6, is EAGVAQSPRYKIIEKRQSVAFWCNPISGHATLYWYQQILGQGPKLLIQFQNNGVVDDSQLPKDRFSAERLKGVDSTLKIQPAKLEDSAVYLCASSLGDRDNSPLHFGNGTRLTVT.

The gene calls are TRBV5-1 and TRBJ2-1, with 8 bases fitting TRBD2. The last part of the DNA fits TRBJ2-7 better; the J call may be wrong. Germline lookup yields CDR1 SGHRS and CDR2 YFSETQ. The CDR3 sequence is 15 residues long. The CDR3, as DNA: TGCGCCAGCGGTAGAGCGGGAGTTTCATACAATGAGCAGTACTTC. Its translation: CASGRAGVSYNEQYF.

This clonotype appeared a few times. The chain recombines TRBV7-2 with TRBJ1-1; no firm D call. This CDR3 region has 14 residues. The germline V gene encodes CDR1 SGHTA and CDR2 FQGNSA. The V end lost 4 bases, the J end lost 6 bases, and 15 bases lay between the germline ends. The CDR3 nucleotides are TGTGCCAGCAGCTCTTCACGCCAGAGCGCTGAAGCTTTCTTT. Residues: CASSSSRQSAEAFF.

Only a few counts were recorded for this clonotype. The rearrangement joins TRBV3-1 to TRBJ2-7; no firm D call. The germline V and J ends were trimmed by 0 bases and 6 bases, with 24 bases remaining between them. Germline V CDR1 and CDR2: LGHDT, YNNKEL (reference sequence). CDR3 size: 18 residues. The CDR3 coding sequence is TGTGCCAGCAGCCAAGATCGGCGTGCAGCCGATCCCCTCGGCGAGCAGTACTTC. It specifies CASSQDRRAADPLGEQYF.

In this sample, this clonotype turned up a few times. This chain's CDR3 is CASSRGLTFTDTQYF. The CDR3, as DNA: TGTGCCAGCAGCCGGGGACTTACTTTCACAGATACGCAGTATTTT. The chain employs TRBV7-3 and TRBJ2-3; perhaps TRBD2 as D (6 bases). CDR3 length equals 15 residues. The germline CDR1 and CDR2 sequences are SGHTA and FQGTGA. V was clipped by 5 bases and J by 2 bases, with 14 bases between them.